The clone carrying this T cell receptor (beta chain) is a singleton in its sample. Its antigen is not known. This CDR3 comprises 13 residues. Trimming cost V 10 bases and J 0 bases, with 12 bases left between them. CDR1 is SGHVS, CDR2 FQNEAQ, per germline. Diagnostic assessment was based on clinical symptoms, serum thyroxine and TRAb, thyroid ultrasound and orbital computed tomography. Fresh peripheral blood, around 9.3 ml, was the source of the PBMCs. The sample belongs to a study of T cells in Graves' hyperthyroidism and ophthalmopathy. Amplification targeted TCR beta CDR3 regions from RNA transcripts. HTBI primers were the set used in a first-round RT-PCR of the TCR CDR3. TCRdb re-called the multiplex PCR reads through MiXCR, storing one row per CDR3 protein. The data show 660,000 or so distinct CDR3 sequences, around 21% seen once. Study-wide results and limits: Most expanded thyroid clonotypes above 0.001 also appeared in blood. Ophthalmopathy and stable hyperthyroidism were separated by a 13 V-J model.

This TCR was recovered from a man aged 30 to 39 with Graves' ophthalmopathy. The specimen was blood. The J gene is TRBJ1-2, the V gene TRBV7-8; D may be TRBD1 (5 bases). CDR3: CATGGKPNYGYTF. In DNA, the CDR3 is TGTGCCACCGGGGGGAAGCCTAACTATGGCTACACCTTC.